The 32 T cell receptor beta chains below come from one sample, sequenced in a study of T cell clonality in common variable immunodeficiency. Assay: immunoSEQ multiplex PCR; the TCRdb copy retains only in-frame clones and omits some. The sample yields about 1,600 clones, without any singletons. Study findings and constraints: Common variable immunodeficiency TCR beta sequences reportedly had fewer deletions and N-nucleotide insertions.

These receptors' targets are unknown. The sample consisted of peripheral blood mononuclear cells. The receptors were sampled from a human donor with common variable immunodeficiency.

This clone was picked up a small number of times. Sequencing ends 3 residues short of the CDR3 end; the germline J gene provides the rest. J is TRBJ2-5 and V is TRBV30; 8 positions match TRBD1. Germline V gene sequence: CDR1 GTSNPN, CDR2 SVGIG (reference sequence). V lost 3 bases to trimming and J lost 3 bases; unmatched junction nucleotides: 6. The length of the CDR3 is 14 residues. The CDR3 protein is CAWRKDRAEETQYF. The CDR3 bases that were read are TGTGCCTGGAGGAAGGACAGGGCGGAAGAGACC. Filled out from reference TRBV30 and TRBJ2-5, the complete variable domain reads SQTIHQWPATLVQPVGSPLSLECTVEGTSNPNLYWYRQAAGRGLQLLFYSVGIGQISSEVPQNLSASRPQDRQFILSSKKLLLSDSGFYLCAWRKDRAEETQYFGPGTRLLVL.

This clone was observed a few times. The read stops 3 residues short of the end of the CDR3; the missing end is completed from the germline J gene. The chain joins TRBV13 to TRBJ1-5; the D is unclear. CDR3 length equals 12 residues. Trimming removed 0 bases at V and 5 bases at J, with 2 bases between. The germline gives CDR1 PRHDT, CDR2 FYEKMQ (reference sequence). The CDR3 here is CASSLGYQPQHF. The CDR3 bases that were read are TGTGCCAGCAGCTTAGGCTATCAGCCC.

This clone was recorded a few times. The CDR3 goes on 3 residues after the read ends, and that part is filled in from the germline J gene. The chain has TRBV18 and TRBJ2-4; possible D gene TRBD2, 5 bases. In germline, CDR1 is KGHSH, CDR2 LQKENI. The CDR3 contains 12 residues. Trimming removed 6 bases at V and 8 bases at J, with 11 bases between. The CDR3 spells CASSTRGDIQYF. The part of the CDR3 DNA that was read is TGTGCCAGCTCGACCCGGGGAGACATT.

This clone came up a few times. Read sequence stops 3 residues before the CDR3 end, and the germline J gene provides the missing end. V and J are TRBV7-9 and TRBJ1-1; D is possibly TRBD1 (5 bases). The CDR3 is 14 amino acids. Per germline, CDR1 SEHNR and CDR2 FQNEAQ (reference sequence). The CDR3 is CASSLVGDGVEAFF. The DNA read from the CDR3 is TGTGCCAGCAGCTTAGTAGGGGATGGGGTAGAA.

This clone qualifies as medium-sized. The read stops 3 residues short of the end of the CDR3; the missing end is completed from the germline J gene. The chain uses TRBV20-1 and TRBJ2-4; tentatively, D is TRBD2 (5 bases). V was trimmed by 4 bases and J by 3 bases, leaving 19 bases between them. This CDR3 spans 16 amino acids. Germline CDR1 and CDR2: DFQATT and SNEGSKA (reference sequence). Partial CDR3 DNA: TGCAGTGCTATATCTCCCCCCCCCGGGGTCAAAAACATT. This translates into CSAISPPPGVKNI. The CDR3 in its entirety is CSAISPPPGVKNIQYF.

By frequency in the sample, this clone is medium-sized. The CDR3 end falls 3 residues outside the read, so it is completed with the germline J gene. The rearrangement links TRBV30 to TRBJ2-7; D ambiguous. Germline V gene lookup returns CDR1 GTSNPN and CDR2 SVGIG (reference sequence). This CDR3 has 16 residues. Trimming cost V 0 bases and J 0 bases, with 15 bases left between them. The CDR3 DNA, read in part, is TGTGCCTGGAGTGTATTGGCTGGCAAACGCTCCTACGAG. This sequence encodes CAWSVLAGKRSYE. The whole CDR3 reads CAWSVLAGKRSYEQYF.

This clone was seen only a few times. The read terminates 3 residues ahead of where the CDR3 ends, so the germline J gene completes it. The chain couples TRBV18 to TRBJ2-5; possible D gene TRBD2, 5 bases. The germline V gene has CDR1 KGHSH and CDR2 LQKENI. The V end was cut by 4 bases, the J end by 5 bases, with 14 bases between. The CDR3 is 14 amino acids. CDR3 sequence: CASSQEVFGETQYF. CDR3 DNA (partial): TGTGCCAGCTCACAGGAGGTGTTCGGGGAGACC.

This clone is medium-sized (0.01 to 0.1%) in the sample. The read falls 3 residues short of the CDR3 end, and the missing part is taken from the germline J gene. The gene calls are TRBV19 and TRBJ1-6; D remains ambiguous. This CDR3 has 14 residues. From germline, CDR1 is LNHDA and CDR2 SQIVND (reference sequence). Trimming shortened V by 0 bases and J by 6 bases, and 6 bases separated the two germline ends. CDR3: CASSIEGSNSPLHF. The DNA read from the CDR3 is TGTGCCAGTAGTATAGAAGGCAGTAATTCACCC.

By its share, this clone is large. Read sequence stops 3 residues before the CDR3 end, and the germline J gene provides the missing end. The chain is built from TRBV19 and TRBJ1-2, with no clear D. The CDR3 consists of 12 residues. V was cut by 7 bases and J by 3 bases, with 9 bases left in between. Per germline, CDR1 LNHDA and CDR2 SQIVND (reference sequence). The DNA read from the CDR3 is TGTGCCAGTACGAACAAGGACTATGGC. Amino acids: CASTNKDYG. In full, the CDR3 is CASTNKDYGYTF.

Notes on this clone: The read falls 3 residues short of the CDR3 end, and the missing part is taken from the germline J gene. The chain recombines TRBV18 with TRBJ1-2, with 11 bases fitting TRBD1. V was clipped by 6 bases and J by 7 bases; unmatched bases: 7. Germline V gene lookup returns CDR1 KGHSH and CDR2 LQKENI. This CDR3 spans 14 amino acids. CDR3 sequence: CASSPGQGAGGYTF. Partial CDR3 DNA: TGTGCCAGCTCGCCCGGACAGGGGGCAGGTGGC. The full variable domain, its missing parts supplied by reference TRBV18 and TRBJ1-2, is NAGVMQNPRHLVRRRGQEARLRCSPMKGHSHVYWYRQLPEEGLKFMVYLQKENIIDESGMPKERFSAEFPKEGPSILRIQQVVRGDSAAYFCASSPGQGAGGYTFGSGTRLTVV.

By share of the sample, this clone is medium-sized. The read ends 3 residues shy of where the CDR3 ends; the end is completed using the germline J gene. The chain employs TRBV7-9 and TRBJ1-5; no reliable D call. This CDR3 contains 14 residues. In germline, CDR1 is SEHNR, CDR2 FQNEAQ (reference sequence). Trimming shortened V by 5 bases and J by 9 bases, and 17 bases separated the two germline ends. CDR3 loop: CASSGGSGRGPQHF. CDR3 bases read: TGTGCCAGCAGCGGAGGAAGTGGGCGAGGGCCC.

In this sample, this clone is medium-sized. The read stops 3 residues short of the end of the CDR3; the missing end is completed from the germline J gene. The rearrangement links TRBV20-1 to TRBJ1-4; 7 nucleotides agree with TRBD1. In germline, CDR1 is DFQATT, CDR2 SNEGSKA (reference sequence). The CDR3 runs to 13 residues. After removal of 7 bases from V and 6 bases from J, the junction contained 8 bases not matched to a gene. The CDR3 protein is CSGAGTDHEKLFF. CDR3 DNA, as far as it was read: TGCAGTGGGGCCGGGACAGATCATGAAAAA.

About this clone: Read data end 3 residues before the CDR3 end; the end is taken from the germline J gene. V and J are TRBV6-1 and TRBJ1-1; D is undetermined. The CDR3 runs 15 residues. The germline V and J ends were trimmed by 0 bases and 0 bases, with 8 bases remaining between them. In germline, CDR1 is MNHNS, CDR2 SASEGT. The CDR3 loop reads CASSEARSMNTEAFF. The CDR3 DNA, read in part, is TGTGCCAGCAGTGAAGCGCGTTCTATGAACACTGAA.

In its sample, this clone is medium-sized (0.01 to 0.1%). The read terminates 3 residues before the CDR3 end, so the remaining end is supplied by the germline J gene. V and J are TRBV14 and TRBJ2-3; 7 nucleotides align to TRBD1. Germline V gives CDR1 SGHDN, CDR2 FVKESK. This CDR3 is built from 14 residues. Unmatched junction bases numbered 6, after V lost 7 bases and J lost 2 bases. Incomplete CDR3 DNA: TGTGCCAGCAACCCACAGGGGTCCACAGATACG. It translates to CASNPQGSTDT. The entire CDR3 protein reads CASNPQGSTDTQYF. Full variable domain (missing parts from reference TRBV14 and TRBJ2-3): EAGVTQFPSHSVIEKGQTVTLRCDPISGHDNLYWYRRVMGKEIKFLLHFVKESKQDESGMPNNRFLAERTGGTYSTLKVQPAELEDSGVYFCASNPQGSTDTQYFGPGTRLTVL.

This clone has a handful of counts. The covered CDR3 bases are TGTGCCAGTAGTCATCCCGGACACAACACCGGGGAG. Translation gives CASSHPGHNTGE. The whole CDR3 protein reads CASSHPGHNTGELFF. The V call is TRBV19, the J call TRBJ2-2, with D possibly matching TRBD1 (5 bases). The sequence runs out 3 residues before the end of the CDR3; the remainder is reconstructed from the germline J gene. The CDR3 consists of 15 residues. Germline V gene data show CDR1 as LNHDA and CDR2 as SQIVND (reference sequence). The V gene lost 5 bases and the J gene lost 2 bases, with 12 bases spanning the gap.

This clone turned up a few times. CDR3 loop: CASSADRGGYEQYF. Partial CDR3 DNA: TGTGCCAGCAGCGCCGACAGGGGAGGCTACGAG. The J gene is TRBJ2-7, the V gene TRBV7-8; 8 bases are a match to TRBD1. The CDR3 end lies 3 residues beyond the end of the read and is filled in from the germline J gene. Germline values: CDR1 SGHVS, CDR2 FQNEAQ. Unmatched junction bases numbered 6, after V lost 5 bases and J lost 3 bases. The CDR3 runs to 14 residues.

This clone is labeled as medium-sized. The CDR3 extends 3 residues past the end of the read, so its final part is completed from the germline J gene. This sequence joins TRBV7-9 and TRBJ1-3; no reliable D call. V was trimmed by 0 bases and J by 8 bases, leaving 14 bases between them. The CDR3 extends over 15 amino acids. Germline V CDR1 and CDR2: SEHNR, FQNEAQ (reference sequence). CDR3 region: CASSLAEGSPDTIYF. The sequenced part of the CDR3 DNA is TGTGCCAGCAGCTTAGCCGAAGGGTCCCCGGACACC. Full variable domain (rest looked up from reference TRBV7-9 and TRBJ1-3): DTGVSQNPRHKITKRGQNVTFRCDPISEHNRLYWYRQTLGQGPEFLTYFQNEAQLEKSRLLSDRFSAERPKGSFSTLEIQRTEQGDSAMYLCASSLAEGSPDTIYFGEGSWLTVV.

Of note for this clone: The read is 3 residues too short to cover the CDR3 end, so that end is filled in from the germline J gene. The V and J genes are TRBV2 and TRBJ2-5; TRBD1 matches at 12 bases. V dropped 4 bases and J dropped 1; count of bases not matched to a gene: 4. Germline-derived CDR1 and CDR2 are SNHLY and FYNNEI. The CDR3 consists of 16 residues. Partial CDR3 DNA: TGTGCCAGCAGTGTTGGGGACAGGGGGCCCCAAGAGACC. This sequence encodes CASSVGDRGPQET. The whole CDR3 is CASSVGDRGPQETQYF. Using reference TRBV2 and TRBJ2-5 for the parts outside the CDR3, the full variable domain is EPEVTQTPSHQVTQMGQEVILRCVPISNHLYFYWYRQILGQKVEFLVSFYNNEISEKSEIFDDQFSVERPDGSNFTLKIRSTKLEDSAMYFCASSVGDRGPQETQYFGPGTRLLVL.

Sample share makes this clone medium-sized. From the germline J gene comes the end of the CDR3, since the read stops 3 residues before it. The chain combines TRBV19 with TRBJ1-1, with D tentatively TRBD1 (6 bases). The CDR3 contains 12 residues. Germline V gives CDR1 LNHDA, CDR2 SQIVND (reference sequence). Trimming shortened V by 4 bases and J by 7 bases, and 10 bases separated the two germline ends. Partial CDR3 DNA: TGTGCCAGTAGTAGCCAGGGGAATGAA. Translation: CASSSQGNE. The full CDR3 reads CASSSQGNEAFF.

This clone is medium-sized in the sample. The read gets to within 3 residues of the CDR3 end, and the germline J gene fills in the rest. This sequence joins TRBV18 and TRBJ1-2, with D maybe TRBD1 (6 bases). This CDR3 spans 18 amino acids. Germline assignment: CDR1 KGHSH and CDR2 LQKENI. With 4 bases removed from V and 0 bases from J, the gap between germline ends came to 21 bases. The CDR3: CASSLTGTPDVANYGYTF. The sequenced part of the CDR3 DNA is TGTGCCAGCTCACTGACCGGGACACCCGACGTTGCTAACTATGGC.

This clone was observed a handful of times. The sequenced fragment ends 3 residues before the CDR3 boundary, so the rest is inferred from the germline J gene. The rearrangement uses TRBV7-2 and TRBJ2-1; the D is unclear. CDR1 is SGHTA, CDR2 FQGNSA, per germline. V shed 0 bases and J shed 8 bases, with 5 bases lying between them. The CDR3 covers 12 residues. The CDR3 bases that were read are TGTGCCAGCAGCTTAGCAGGGCATGAG. Protein product: CASSLAGHE. In full, the CDR3 reads CASSLAGHEQFF.

By sample share, this clone is medium-sized. The read ends 3 residues early relative to the CDR3; the germline J gene fills the gap. V gene TRBV19 combines with J gene TRBJ2-7; D gene uncertain. There are 14 residues in the CDR3. Trimming cost V 3 bases and J 1 base, with 10 bases left between them. Germline V gene sequence: CDR1 LNHDA, CDR2 SQIVND (reference sequence). The part of the CDR3 DNA that was read is TGTGCCAGTAGTATGAGCAGGCTGTCCTACGAG. It yields the protein CASSMSRLSYE. The complete CDR3 sequence is CASSMSRLSYEQYF.

There are a few counts of this clone. The read gets to within 3 residues of the CDR3 end, and the germline J gene fills in the rest. The chain carries TRBV7-3 and TRBJ2-3, with 10 bases that match TRBD2. J gave up 4 bases and V 2 bases, and 6 bases lay outside the gene matches. The CDR3 has 16 residues. Germline V lookup: CDR1 SGHTA, CDR2 FQGTGA. The covered CDR3 bases are TGTGCCAGCAGCTTACAAAGTAGCGGGGGGTCAGATACG. Its protein is CASSLQSSGGSDT. In full, the CDR3 is CASSLQSSGGSDTQYF.

Regarding this clone: The read ends 3 residues early relative to the CDR3; the germline J gene fills the gap. V is TRBV7-9 and J is TRBJ2-2, with TRBD1 matching 7 bases. The trim removed 5 bases at V and 6 bases at J, leaving 9 bases unmatched. The CDR3 totals 15 residues. Germline loops: CDR1 SEHNR, CDR2 FQNEAQ (reference sequence). The DNA read from the CDR3 is TGTGCCAGCAGCCTAACCGGGACAGAGTCCGGGGAG. Its translation is CASSLTGTESGE. The whole CDR3 sequence reads CASSLTGTESGELFF.

Judged by abundance, this clone is medium-sized. The CDR3 loop reads CASSSQGSQYNSPLHF. The part of the CDR3 DNA that was read is TGCGCCAGCAGCTCACAGGGGTCCCAATATAATTCACCC. The chain recombines TRBV5-1 with TRBJ1-6; 7 bases match TRBD1. The sequence runs out 3 residues before the end of the CDR3; the remainder is reconstructed from the germline J gene. With 3 bases clipped from V and 4 bases from J, the junction kept 7 bases outside the gene matches. Germline loops: CDR1 SGHRS, CDR2 YFSETQ. This CDR3 has 16 residues.

By frequency in the sample, this clone is medium-sized (0.01 to 0.1%). The CDR3 is cut off 3 residues early in the read; its end comes from the germline J gene. The rearrangement uses TRBV6-2 or TRBV6-3 and TRBJ1-5; 7 nucleotides agree with TRBD1. J lost 9 bases, V lost 5 bases, and 4 bases had no gene match. The CDR3 loop spans 12 amino acids. Germline V lookup: CDR1 MNHEY, CDR2 SVGEGT. CDR3 residues: CASSQGGWPQHF. The CDR3 bases that were read are TGTGCCAGCAGTCAGGGGGGCTGGCCC.

Turning to this clone: The read gets to within 3 residues of the CDR3 end, and the germline J gene fills in the rest. V is TRBV18 and J is TRBJ1-1, with 7 positions matching TRBD1. The CDR3 covers 17 residues. CDR1 and CDR2 (germline): KGHSH, LQKENI. The ends lost 3 bases at V and 0 bases at J; junction bases unmatched: 10. The CDR3 sequence: CASSPLHLGTVNTEAFF. CDR3 bases read: TGTGCCAGCTCACCCCTCCACCTCGGGACAGTGAACACTGAA.

This clone was seen only a few times. The read terminates 3 residues before the CDR3 end, so the remaining end is supplied by the germline J gene. The chain uses TRBV7-6 and TRBJ2-3; tentative D call: TRBD2 (6 bases). The V gene lost 4 bases and the J gene lost 7 bases, with 27 bases spanning the gap. The CDR3 extends over 18 amino acids. The germline gives CDR1 SGHVS, CDR2 FNYEAQ. The CDR3 bases that were read are TGTGCCAGCAGCTCTGTCCCGGGACTCGACTCCGACTTGAATACG. Protein sequence: CASSSVPGLDSDLNT. Given in full, the CDR3 is CASSSVPGLDSDLNTQYF.

About this clone itself: The read ends 3 residues before the CDR3 terminus; that terminus is restored from the germline J gene. V and J are TRBV7-8 and TRBJ2-7, with D possibly being TRBD2 (7 bases). Deletions cut 3 bases from V and 1 base from J, with 13 bases between. The CDR3 is 15 amino acids. Germline V gene lookup returns CDR1 SGHVS and CDR2 FQNEAQ. The CDR3 region is CASSLGRGLSYEQYF. The sequenced part of the CDR3 DNA is TGTGCCAGCAGCTTGGGGCGGGGGCTTTCCTACGAG.

This clone was detected only a few times. The observed sequence ends 3 residues before the CDR3 terminus, with the missing tail filled in from the germline J gene. This rearrangement joins TRBV19 to TRBJ2-7, with D perhaps TRBD2 (7 bases). The germline V and J ends were trimmed by 3 bases and 0 bases, with 12 bases remaining between them. The CDR3 has 15 amino acids. Germline loops: CDR1 LNHDA, CDR2 SQIVND (reference sequence). The part of the CDR3 DNA that was read is TGTGCCAGTAGTATGGGGGAGGGGGACTCCTACGAG. It translates to CASSMGEGDSYE. The entire CDR3 sequence reads CASSMGEGDSYEQYF.

This clone was observed a handful of times. The CDR3 end is not reached by the read, which stops 3 residues before it; the germline J gene fills it in. V is TRBV18 and J is TRBJ1-2; D is uncertain. V was clipped by 6 bases and J by 0 bases, with 11 bases between them. CDR1 and CDR2 from the germline V gene are KGHSH and LQKENI. This CDR3 has 14 residues. CDR3 DNA, as far as it was read: TGTGCCAGCTCCCTATCCGGGGCTAACTATGGC. It is translated as CASSLSGANYG. The whole CDR3 protein is CASSLSGANYGYTF. Supplemented by reference TRBV18 and TRBJ1-2, the full variable domain reads NAGVMQNPRHLVRRRGQEARLRCSPMKGHSHVYWYRQLPEEGLKFMVYLQKENIIDESGMPKERFSAEFPKEGPSILRIQQVVRGDSAAYFCASSLSGANYGYTFGSGTRLTVV.

This clone has only a few counts. The read ends 3 residues shy of where the CDR3 ends; the end is completed using the germline J gene. The chain has TRBV19 and TRBJ2-7; 7 positions agree with TRBD1. The V and J ends lost 2 bases and 5 bases, in that order; junction bases with no gene match: 9. CDR1 is LNHDA and CDR2 is SQIVND in the germline V gene (reference sequence). The CDR3 length is 15 residues. The CDR3 is CASSINPTGIDEQYF. Incomplete CDR3 DNA: TGTGCCAGTAGTATAAACCCGACAGGGATCGACGAG.